A single T cell receptor (beta chain) is shown here with its context. Its antigen is still unknown. This may come from a read error, since a much larger clone is one base off. The authors extracted at least 5 micrograms of total RNA per sample. This sample was taken from a study of blood T cells in healthy people across ages. Whole-study findings and limits: Diversity was higher, and naive CD4+ cells more numerous, in long-lived donors than in aged donors. No conclusive comparison of naive versus antigen-experienced cells was possible with unsorted PBMCs.

The CDR3 consists of 15 residues. V was pared by 3 bases and J by 6 bases, with 12 bases of the junction left unmatched. Germline V lookup: CDR1 SGDLS, CDR2 YYNGEE. It was with a sample-barcoded 5' primer and a J-beta primer mix that a second PCR of roughly 7 to 12 cycles was run. A template-switch adaptor that had 12 random nucleotides put a tag on each cDNA molecule. TCRdb independently ran MiXCR on the 5' RACE reads; one entry per CDR3 protein. The sample gives 650,000 or so distinct CDR3 sequences, roughly half of which show up once; 13% is in the top ten. The sequenced sample was blood. The chain combines TRBV9 with TRBJ2-7; 7 positions agree with TRBD1. This TCR derives from a woman at least 80 years old in good health. In nucleotides, the CDR3 is TGTGCCAGCAGCGGACCGGGACAGAAAACCTGCGAGCAGTACTTC. Protein: CASSGPGQKTCEQYF.